This T cell receptor (beta chain) was identified in a study of T cell responses to AZD1222 COVID-19 vaccine. Overall study findings and caveats: Seropositive status at baseline applied to only six AZD1222 recipients.

In the case of this clone: The antigen remains undetermined.

V was pared by 4 bases and J by 3 bases, with 19 bases between. CDR1 and CDR2 from the germline V gene are MDHEN and SYDVKM. This CDR3 spans 16 amino acids. Sequencing was performed with immunoSEQ multiplex PCR; in TCRdb, only in-frame clones are kept and a portion is missing. This sample has around 100,000 clones, with 90% to 95% found just once. The genes are TRBV28 and TRBJ2-7; D is possibly TRBD1 (5 bases). Sample: peripheral blood, taken on day 0 of AZD1222 vaccination. The source of this sequence is an adult in good health. The CDR3 loop reads CASSSTFTLGDYEQYF. The CDR3 DNA follows: TGTGCCAGCAGTTCCACCTTTACCCTAGGGGACTACGAGCAGTACTTC.